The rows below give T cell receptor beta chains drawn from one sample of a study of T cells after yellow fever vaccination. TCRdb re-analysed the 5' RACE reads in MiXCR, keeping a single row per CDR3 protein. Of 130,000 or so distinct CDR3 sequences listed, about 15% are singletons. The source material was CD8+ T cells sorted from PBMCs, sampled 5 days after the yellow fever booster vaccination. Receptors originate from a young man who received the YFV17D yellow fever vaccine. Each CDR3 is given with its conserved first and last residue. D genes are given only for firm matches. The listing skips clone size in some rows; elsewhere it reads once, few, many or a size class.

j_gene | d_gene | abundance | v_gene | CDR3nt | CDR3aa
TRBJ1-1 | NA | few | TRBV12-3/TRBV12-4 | TGTGCCACCCAGGGGTCGGAGTCTGAAGCTTTCTTT | CATQGSESEAFF
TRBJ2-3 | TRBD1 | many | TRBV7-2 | TGTGCCAGCAGCCCCACCTGGACAGGAGGCACAGATACGCAGTATTTT | CASSPTWTGGTDTQYF
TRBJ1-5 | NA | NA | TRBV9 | TGTGCCAGCAGCGTAGCGCCAGGGGATCAGCCCCAGCATTTT | CASSVAPGDQPQHF
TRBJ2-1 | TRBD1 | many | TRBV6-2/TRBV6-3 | TGTGCCAGCAGTTACAAGACAGGGAGCTCCTACAATGAGCAGTTCTTC | CASSYKTGSSYNEQFF
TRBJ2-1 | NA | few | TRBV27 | TGTGCCAGCAGTTTTGTGGCCTTCGGTAAGAATGAGCAGTTCTTC | CASSFVAFGKNEQFF
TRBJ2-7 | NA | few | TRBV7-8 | TGTGCCAGCAGCTTAGCGATTTACGAGCAGTACTTC | CASSLAIYEQYF
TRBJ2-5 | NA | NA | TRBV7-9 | TGTGCCAGCAGCTTTTGGACGTACTTAGAGACCCAGTACTTC | CASSFWTYLETQYF
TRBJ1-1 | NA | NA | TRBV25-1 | TGTGCCAGCAGTATTGGGCCCGGCGAAGCTTTCTTT | CASSIGPGEAFF
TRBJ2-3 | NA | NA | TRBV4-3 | TGCGCCAGCAGCCAAGACGCCGGCGGATCCACAGATACGCAGTATTTT | CASSQDAGGSTDTQYF
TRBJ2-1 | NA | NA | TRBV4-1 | TGCGCCAGCAGCCCCCTGGGGGCGACGGAGGAGCAGTTCTTC | CASSPLGATEEQFF
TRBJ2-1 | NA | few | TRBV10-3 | TGTGCCATCAGTGAGAACTATGCGCTCGGGGCCGTTCAGTTCTTC | CAISENYALGAVQFF
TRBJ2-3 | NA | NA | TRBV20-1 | TGCAGTGGGGAAGCCGGTGGGGATACGCAGTATTTT | CSGEAGGDTQYF
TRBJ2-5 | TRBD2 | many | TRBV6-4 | TGTGCCAGCAGCCGAACTAGCGGGGGGCAAGAGACCCAGTACTTC | CASSRTSGGQETQYF
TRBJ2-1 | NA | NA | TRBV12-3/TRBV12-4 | TGTGCCACCCCCGGGCCCGACAATGAGCAGTTCTTC | CATPGPDNEQFF
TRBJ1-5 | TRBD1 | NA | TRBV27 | TGTGCCAGCGGGGGGACAGGGGGGGGTCAGCCCCAGCATTTT | CASGGTGGGQPQHF
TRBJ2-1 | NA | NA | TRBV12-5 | TGTGCTAGTGGTTTGGTGAGGGAGTCCTACAATGAGCAGTTCTTC | CASGLVRESYNEQFF
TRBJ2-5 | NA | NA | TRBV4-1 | TGCGCCAGCAGCCACCCTCCTAGAGGGGAACAAGAGACCCAGTACTTC | CASSHPPRGEQETQYF
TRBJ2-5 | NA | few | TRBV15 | TGTGCCACCAGCGGCAGGGTTTGGGGGCCCCAAGAGACCCAGTACTTC | CATSGRVWGPQETQYF
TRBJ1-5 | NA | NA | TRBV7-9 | TGTGCCAGCAGCCCCGGCGGCGAAGGGCAGCCCCAGCATTTT | CASSPGGEGQPQHF
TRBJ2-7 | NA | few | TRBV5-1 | TGCGCCAGCAGCTTTAGAAACGAGCAGTACTTC | CASSFRNEQYF
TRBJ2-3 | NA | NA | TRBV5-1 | TGCGCCAGCAGCTTGACCCCAGGGTGGGACTTGGATACGCAGTATTTT | CASSLTPGWDLDTQYF
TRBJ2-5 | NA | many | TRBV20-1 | TGCAGTGCTAGAGGTCTAGCAAAACAAGAGACCCAGTACTTC | CSARGLAKQETQYF
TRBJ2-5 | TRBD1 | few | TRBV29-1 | TGCAGCGTTGAAGACCGCGACAGGGAAGAGACCCAGTACTTC | CSVEDRDREETQYF
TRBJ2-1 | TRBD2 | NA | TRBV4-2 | TGTGCCAGCAGCCAAGGCCTAGCGGGTGCGGGCGATGAGCAGTTCTTC | CASSQGLAGAGDEQFF
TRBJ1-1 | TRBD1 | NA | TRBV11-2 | TGTGCCAGCAGCCTGCGCTTGGGACAGGGGGACACTGAAGCTTTCTTT | CASSLRLGQGDTEAFF
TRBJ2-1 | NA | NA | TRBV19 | TGTGCCAGTAGTATCACGGTCGTTGAGCAGTTCTTC | CASSITVVEQFF
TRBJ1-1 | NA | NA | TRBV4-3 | TGCGCCAGCAGCCAAGATCCCCAGGGAAGAGACGCTGAAGCTTTCTTT | CASSQDPQGRDAEAFF
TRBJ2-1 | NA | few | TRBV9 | TGTGCCAGCAGCGTAGGAGGATCGGAGCAGTTCTTC | CASSVGGSEQFF
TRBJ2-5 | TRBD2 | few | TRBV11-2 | TGTGCCAGCAGCTTAGAAGCGGGGGGCCAAGAGACCCAGTACTTC | CASSLEAGGQETQYF
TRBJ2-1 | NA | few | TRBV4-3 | TGCGCCAGCAGCCAAGCAGGGGTCATCTACAATGAGCAGTTCTTC | CASSQAGVIYNEQFF
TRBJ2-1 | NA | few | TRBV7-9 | TGTGCCAGCAGCCCCCGTAACGGCTCCTACAATGAGCAGTTCTTC | CASSPRNGSYNEQFF
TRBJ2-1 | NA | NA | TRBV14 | TGTGCCAGCAGCCCTAGCGTTGGCTTCTACAATGAGCAGTTCTTC | CASSPSVGFYNEQFF
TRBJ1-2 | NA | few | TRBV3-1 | TGTGCCAGCAGCCAAGGTCTTGGAGGGAACTACACCTTC | CASSQGLGGNYTF
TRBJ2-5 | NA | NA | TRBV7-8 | TGTGCCAGCAGCCCTACAGGGGCAGGGGGGACTAACCTCCAAGAGACCCAGTACTTC | CASSPTGAGGTNLQETQYF
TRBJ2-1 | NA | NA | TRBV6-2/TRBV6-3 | TGTGCCAGCAGTTTCACGGACAGCTACAATGAGCAGTTCTTC | CASSFTDSYNEQFF
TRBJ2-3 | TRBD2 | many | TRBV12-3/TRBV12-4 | TGTGCCAGCGTTCAAACCGGGGGGGTCACAGATACGCAGTATTTT | CASVQTGGVTDTQYF
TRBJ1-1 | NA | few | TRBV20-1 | TGCAGTGCTAGAGCAGGGCTTCACACTGAAGCTTTCTTT | CSARAGLHTEAFF